This T cell receptor beta chain came from a study of blood T cell repertoires in COVID-19. Overall study context: Specimens from acute and convalescent COVID-19 originated in the United States, Italy and Spain. T cells, B-cell-depleted T cells, or PBMCs supplied cDNA or gDNA.

In the authors' methods: Amplification from reference gene primers served as the basis for estimated nucleated cell counts. TCRdb keeps only in-frame clones here, not all; method: immunoSEQ multiplex PCR. Clone size and the V and J calls come from that table; the DNA yielded D and trimming. The sample lists about 150,000 clones, approximately 83% occurring once. This CDR3 spans 15 amino acids. V was trimmed by 5 bases and J by 6 bases, leaving 19 bases between them. Germline assignment: CDR1 SGHAT and CDR2 FQNNGV. V is TRBV11-2 and J is TRBJ1-1; D is possibly TRBD1 (5 bases). Sequencing was done on a sample of peripheral blood. The receptor was isolated from a woman in her sixties with acute or convalescent COVID-19. CDR3 in amino acids: CASSARTSGGSEAFF. DNA of the CDR3: TGTGCCAGCAGCGCCCGGACATCGGGGGGATCTGAAGCTTTCTTT. The entire variable domain, with the rest obtained from reference TRBV11-2 and TRBJ1-1, is as follows: EAGVAQSPRYKIIEKRQSVAFWCNPISGHATLYWYQQILGQGPKLLIQFQNNGVVDDSQLPKDRFSAERLKGVDSTLKIQPAKLEDSAVYLCASSARTSGGSEAFFGQGTRLTVV.